This is a list of T cell receptor beta chains from one sample in a study of vaccination and CD4 T cells after COVID-19. TCRdb passed the PCR reads through MiXCR, listing each CDR3 protein once. Among approximately 15,000 distinct CDR3 sequences listed, roughly 51% were seen once. Antigens for these TCRs are unknown. Sequencing was done on a sample of CD4+ T cells from blood, cultured in vitro. These receptors were collected from a human donor who had recovered from COVID-19. Each CDR3 is given with its conserved first and last residue. The order of the fields is J gene, V gene, clone size, D gene, CDR3 DNA, CDR3 protein. A D gene is named only where the DNA matches it firmly. Not every row has a clone size; where given, it reads once, few, many or a size class.

>TRBJ2-7|TRBV11-3|.|TRBD2
TGTGCCAGCAGCTTAGGACTAGCGGGGTTCTACGAGCAGTACTTC
CASSLGLAGFYEQYF
>TRBJ1-2|TRBV5-1|.|.
TGCGCCAGCAGCTTGGAAGGGGAAGGTGGTGGCTACACCTTC
CASSLEGEGGGYTF
>TRBJ2-7|TRBV6-2/TRBV6-3|.|TRBD1
TGTGCCAGCAGTTACTCATTACAGGGGGCCTACGAGCAGTACTTC
CASSYSLQGAYEQYF
>TRBJ2-3|TRBV11-3|.|TRBD2
TGTGCCAGCCAGCGGGGCCGGGCCCCAGATACGCAGTATTTT
CASQRGRAPDTQYF
>TRBJ2-1|TRBV7-2|.|.
TGTGCCAGCGTTAAGCGGGCCGGCTTCGACAATGAGCAGTTCTTC
CASVKRAGFDNEQFF
>TRBJ1-4|TRBV20-1|.|TRBD1
TGCAGTGCAGACAGGGGATTCGAAAAACTGTTTTTT
CSADRGFEKLFF
>TRBJ1-1|TRBV11-3|few|TRBD1
TGTGCCAGCAGCCCCACGACAGGGGGAGGTGAAGCTTTCTTT
CASSPTTGGGEAFF
>TRBJ1-2|TRBV5-6|.|.
TGTGCCAGCAGCTTGGCGGGACGGAACTATGGCTACACCTTC
CASSLAGRNYGYTF
>TRBJ2-7|TRBV15|few|TRBD2
TGTGCCACCAGCAGAGATAGAGGACTAGGAATTGGCGACGAGCAGTACTTC
CATSRDRGLGIGDEQYF
>TRBJ1-6|TRBV3-1|.|.
TGTGCCAACTGCTGGGATTCACCCCTCCACTTT
CANCWDSPLHF
>TRBJ2-7|TRBV7-2|few|.
TGTGCCAGCAGCTTATCGCGGGATTATCTCGAGCAGTACTTC
CASSLSRDYLEQYF
>TRBJ1-2|TRBV19|.|.
TGTGCCAGTAGTTCCAGTAACTATGGCTACACCTTC
CASSSSNYGYTF
>TRBJ2-3|TRBV20-1|few|TRBD1
TGCAGTGCTAAAGACAGGGGGCAGAGCACAGATACGCAGTATTTT
CSAKDRGQSTDTQYF
>TRBJ2-3|TRBV27|.|.
TGTGCCAGCACGGACCCCTTCACAGATACGCAGTATTTT
CASTDPFTDTQYF
>TRBJ2-2|TRBV2|.|.
TGTGCCAGCAGTGGAACAGGGATCTCTACCGGGGAGCTGTTTTTT
CASSGTGISTGELFF
>TRBJ2-7|TRBV29-1|.|.
TGCAGCGTTGTACTACTTGGGACCTCCTACGAGCAGTACTTC
CSVVLLGTSYEQYF
>TRBJ1-1|TRBV7-2|.|.
TGTGCCAGCAGCTCGCGCATGAACACTGAAGCTTTCTTT
CASSSRMNTEAFF
>TRBJ2-5|TRBV7-9|.|.
TGTGCCAGCAGCCCCGCTAGGCCTGTAAAAGAGACCCAGTACTTC
CASSPARPVKETQYF
>TRBJ1-1|TRBV20-1|few|.
TGCAGTGCTATCGGCCAGGCCCTTGAAGCTTTCTTT
CSAIGQALEAFF
>TRBJ1-1|TRBV10-3|few|.
TGTGCCATCGCCGGGTCGGGCACTGAAGCTTTCTTT
CAIAGSGTEAFF
>TRBJ1-2|TRBV12-3/TRBV12-4|.|.
TGTGCCAGCAGTCACGGGACACTCCGATCCACCTTC
CASSHGTLRSTF
>TRBJ1-1|TRBV6-1|.|TRBD1
TGTGCCAGCAGTGAATGGGACAGGGTTGAAGCTTTCTTT
CASSEWDRVEAFF
>TRBJ2-1|TRBV5-8|.|.
TGTGCCAGCTCGGGGGCGGGGAATGAGCAGTTCTTC
CASSGAGNEQFF
>TRBJ1-2|TRBV10-3|.|TRBD1
TGTGCCATCAGACCGGGGACAGAGGGCTATGGCTACACCTTC
CAIRPGTEGYGYTF
>TRBJ2-7|TRBV20-1|once|.
TGCAGTGCCGACGTCGTGGACGAGCAGTACTTC
CSADVVDEQYF
>TRBJ1-2|TRBV6-1|.|TRBD1
TGTGCCAGCAGTGGGGGACAGTACGGCTACACCTTC
CASSGGQYGYTF
>TRBJ2-2|TRBV11-2|.|.
TGTGCCAGCAGCAAAGGGGCAGGGTCCGGGGAGCTGTTTTTT
CASSKGAGSGELFF
>TRBJ2-7|TRBV20-1|.|.
TGCAGTGCAAAGAGGCAGGGCTTGGTCGAGCAGTACTTC
CSAKRQGLVEQYF
>TRBJ2-3|TRBV20-1|few|.
TGCAGTGCTAGATCCGAAACAAAGGGACTCTCTAGCACAGATACGCAGTATTTT
CSARSETKGLSSTDTQYF
>TRBJ2-2|TRBV6-1|.|TRBD1
TGTGCCAGCAGTGTCTCAGGGGGCGTCACCGGGGAGCTGTTTTTT
CASSVSGGVTGELFF
>TRBJ1-4|TRBV7-7|.|.
TGTGCTAGCAGCCCGGACAGTACAGGGGAAAAACTGTTTTTT
CASSPDSTGEKLFF
>TRBJ1-2|TRBV5-1|few|.
TGCGCCAGCAGCTTGGAATCGGGGGGCTATAGCTATGGCTACACCTTC
CASSLESGGYSYGYTF
>TRBJ2-3|TRBV20-1|few|TRBD1
TGCAGTGCTACCGGACAGGGAGGCGATACGCAGTATTTT
CSATGQGGDTQYF
>TRBJ1-1|TRBV30|.|.
TGTGCCTGGAGCCAACGACTGAACACTGAAGCTTTCTTT
CAWSQRLNTEAFF
>TRBJ2-2|TRBV7-2|.|.
TGTGCCAGCAGCTTATTTACCTTAGGGGGGGAGCTGTTTTTT
CASSLFTLGGELFF
>TRBJ2-5|TRBV6-2/TRBV6-3|few|TRBD1
TGTGCCAGCAGCACGAACAGGGGGCGTGAGACCCAGTACTTC
CASSTNRGRETQYF
>TRBJ2-7|TRBV10-3|.|.
TGTGCCATCAGTGAGCCCGGCCGGGGCAGGGAGTACTTC
CAISEPGRGREYF
>TRBJ2-7|TRBV6-1|few|.
TGTGCCAGCAGTGACCTTTACGAGCAGTACTTC
CASSDLYEQYF
>TRBJ1-5|TRBV19|.|TRBD1
TGTGCCAGTAGTGCTGGACAGGGGGCGGTTCAGCCCCAGCATTTT
CASSAGQGAVQPQHF
>TRBJ2-2|TRBV20-1|few|TRBD1
TGCAGTGCTAGGGGACAGGGTAGGACCGGGGAGCTGTTTTTT
CSARGQGRTGELFF
>TRBJ1-2|TRBV5-1|.|TRBD1
TGCGCCAGCAGCATACAGGGGGCTGGCTATGGCTACACCTTC
CASSIQGAGYGYTF
>TRBJ2-5|TRBV6-1|.|.
TGTGCCAGCAGTGAAGCGAGGGGCAGTATACAAGAGACCCAGTACTTC
CASSEARGSIQETQYF
>TRBJ1-1|TRBV29-1|.|.
TGCAGCGTTGAAGATCTTAGCGGATACGGCACTGAAGCTTTCTTT
CSVEDLSGYGTEAFF
>TRBJ1-5|TRBV18|.|TRBD1
TGTGCCAGCTCACCCGACAGGGATCAGCCCCAGCATTTT
CASSPDRDQPQHF
>TRBJ1-1|TRBV19|.|.
TGTGCCAGTATGGAGAACACTGAAGCTTTCTTT
CASMENTEAFF
>TRBJ2-5|TRBV7-2|.|TRBD1
TGTGCCAGCAGCTCCACAGGGGTTGAAGGAGAGACCCAGTACTTC
CASSSTGVEGETQYF
>TRBJ1-2|TRBV14|.|.
TGTGCCAGCAGCCCAGCCGACTATGGCTACACCTTC
CASSPADYGYTF
>TRBJ2-7|TRBV7-9|few|.
TGTGCCAGCAGCGGTTTGGGTACCATCACAACCTACGAGCAGTACTTC
CASSGLGTITTYEQYF
>TRBJ2-7|TRBV7-8|.|.
TGTGCCAGCAGCTCTTCTTGGGGGCCTTCCTACGAGCAGTACTTC
CASSSSWGPSYEQYF
>TRBJ2-3|TRBV7-3|.|.
TGTGCCAGCAGCTTAAACCCCCTTTGGGACACAGATACGCAGTATTTT
CASSLNPLWDTDTQYF
>TRBJ1-1|TRBV11-3|.|.
TGTGCCAGCAGCTTAGCCGGGAACACTGAAGCTTTCTTT
CASSLAGNTEAFF
>TRBJ2-7|TRBV5-1|.|.
TGCGCCAGCAGCTTGGCTGTCGGTTCCTCCTACGAGCAGTACTTC
CASSLAVGSSYEQYF
>TRBJ2-1|TRBV27|.|TRBD2
TGTGCCAGCAGTTTCGATTGGAGGGATAGGGCTAGCGGGCGAGCTCTCTCAAATGAGCAGTTCTTC
CASSFDWRDRASGRALSNEQFF